The 19 T cell receptor beta chains given below trace back to one sample, sequenced in a study of molecular identifiers for immune sequencing clone quantification. Each CDR3 protein gets one entry after TCRdb re-called the PCR reads with MiXCR. This repertoire shows about 630,000 distinct CDR3 sequences, 25% found once; its top ten account for 0.7% to 0.95%. The sequenced sample consisted of naive CD8+ T cells from blood, with Jurkat cell RNA spiked in. Specified subset: FACS-sorted CD8+CD4-CCR7+CD45RA+ naive T cells. Receptors were obtained from a human donor in good health. Some libraries in this study had Jurkat cell RNA spiked in.

A note on this clonotype: A much larger clonotype is one base distant, so this may be a read error. The gene calls are TRBV28 and TRBJ1-1, with D perhaps matching TRBD1 (5 bases). V was clipped by 6 bases and J by 8 bases, with 16 bases between them. The CDR3 runs 13 residues. Germline V gives CDR1 MDHEN, CDR2 SYDVKM. The CDR3: CASSSGATTEAFF. The CDR3 DNA is TGTGCCAGCAGCTCCGGGGCAACCACCGAAGCTTTCTTT.

Points on this clonotype: A much larger clone lies a single base off, so this may be a read error. J is TRBJ1-5 and V is TRBV19, with a tentative D call TRBD1 (5 bases). Trimming left V 9 bases short and J 3 bases short, with 12 bases between. Germline lookup yields CDR1 LNHDA and CDR2 SQIVND (reference sequence). The CDR3 length is 13 residues. The CDR3 spells CASRGGNNQPQHF. The CDR3 DNA is TGTGCCAGCCGGGGCGGAAACAATCAGCCCCAGCATTTT.

This clonotype was seen repeatedly, ten times or more. The chain is built from TRBV20-1 and TRBJ2-2; D remains unclear. Germline-derived CDR1 and CDR2 are DFQATT and SNEGSKA (reference sequence). The V gene lost 0 bases and the J gene lost 2 bases, with 13 bases spanning the gap. The length of the CDR3 is 16 residues. The CDR3, as DNA: TGCAGTGCTAGAGATTCGGGTAGCCCAAACACCGGGGAGCTGTTTTTT. It is translated as CSARDSGSPNTGELFF.

This clonotype was seen many times. This sequence joins TRBV30 and TRBJ1-1; no clear D. This CDR3 spans 12 amino acids. Germline V lookup: CDR1 GTSNPN, CDR2 SVGIG (reference sequence). Trimming left V 3 bases short and J 7 bases short, with 12 bases between. In DNA form, the CDR3 reads TGTGCCTGGAGAATCTCACAACATGAAGCTTTCTTT. It codes for CAWRISQHEAFF.

This clonotype has more than one count but fewer than ten. The J gene is TRBJ2-3, the V gene TRBV12-3 or TRBV12-4; D might be TRBD1 (5 bases). The CDR3 is 15 amino acids. Between the trimmed V and J ends, which lost 1 base and 1 base, there was a span of 9 bases. The CDR3 sequence: CASSLVGDGTDTQYF. The CDR3 DNA reads TGTGCCAGCAGTTTAGTAGGGGATGGCACAGATACGCAGTATTTT.

Ten or more counts support this clonotype. This rearrangement joins TRBV25-1 to TRBJ2-1, with D uncertain. Germline CDR1 MGHDK, CDR2 SYGVNS. Trimming shortened V by 4 bases and J by 1 base, and 5 bases separated the two germline ends. The CDR3 is made up of 13 amino acids. In DNA, the CDR3 is TGTGCCAGCAGTGCGACATCCTACAATGAGCAGTTCTTC. The encoded protein is CASSATSYNEQFF. Using reference TRBV25-1 and TRBJ2-1 for the parts outside the CDR3, the full variable domain is EADIYQTPRYLVIGTGKKITLECSQTMGHDKMYWYQQDPGMELHLIHYSYGVNSTEKGDLSSESTVSRIRTEHFPLTLESARPSHTSQYLCASSATSYNEQFFGPGTRLTVL.

Worth noting for this clonotype: Since a much larger clone is just one base distant, this may be a read error. The chain couples TRBV29-1 to TRBJ1-5, with D unresolved. The CDR3 covers 11 residues. Germline V lookup: CDR1 SQVTM, CDR2 ANQGSEA. The CDR3 here is CTGVLENAQHF. CDR3 DNA: TGCACCGGGGTTTTGGAGAATGCCCAGCATTTT.

The chain has TRBV9 and TRBJ2-7; 7 bases match TRBD1. The V segment lost 3 bases and the J segment 2 bases; nucleotides outside the gene matches: 2. This CDR3 is 13 amino acids long. CDR1 SGDLS and CDR2 YYNGEE come from the germline V gene. CDR3 sequence: CASSGDRPYEQYF. In DNA, the CDR3 is TGTGCCAGCAGCGGGGACAGACCCTACGAGCAGTACTTC.

This clonotype was counted only a few times. Written as DNA, the CDR3 is TGTGCCAGCTCACCAGACCGCCGGGGAGAAGAGACCCAGTACTTC. Protein sequence: CASSPDRRGEETQYF. V is TRBV18 and J is TRBJ2-5; the D gene is possibly TRBD2 (5 bases). Trimming took off 2 bases at V and 3 bases at J, with 13 bases between the two ends. This CDR3 region has 15 residues. Germline V gene data show CDR1 as KGHSH and CDR2 as LQKENI.

This clonotype has a handful of counts. This chain joins TRBV18 and TRBJ2-7; D perhaps matches TRBD1 (6 bases). CDR1 is KGHSH and CDR2 is LQKENI in the germline V gene. V gave up 4 bases and J gave up 2 bases, with 9 bases separating them. This CDR3 contains 13 residues. CDR3 sequence: CASSRQAAYEQYF. The CDR3 DNA reads TGTGCCAGCTCACGACAGGCCGCCTACGAGCAGTACTTC.

This chain links TRBV27 with TRBJ2-5; 12 positions agree with TRBD1. The CDR3 covers 16 residues. J was trimmed by 2 bases and V by 7 bases; bases with no gene match: 8. The germline V gene has CDR1 MNHEY and CDR2 SMNVEV (reference sequence). CDR3 loop: CASITGTGGLQETQYF. The CDR3 DNA follows: TGTGCCAGCATAACCGGGACAGGGGGCTTACAAGAGACCCAGTACTTC.

Remarks on this clonotype: A much larger clonotype is one base distant, so this may be a read error. The V gene is TRBV20-1, the J gene TRBJ1-1, with TRBD1 identical over 8 bases. The CDR3 is 14 amino acids. The germline V gene encodes CDR1 DFQATT and CDR2 SNEGSKA (reference sequence). Here the CDR3 reads CRARNRGENTEAFF. CDR3 bases: TGCAGAGCTAGAAACAGGGGGGAGAACACTGAAGCTTTCTTT.

The table lists this clonotype with a few counts. The chain links TRBV29-1 to TRBJ2-5; D perhaps matches TRBD2 (7 bases). CDR3 length: 16 residues. V lost 0 bases, J lost 5 bases, and 19 bases lay in between. Germline assignment: CDR1 SQVTM and CDR2 ANQGSEA. The CDR3 is CSVEEGGGAGRETQYF. CDR3 DNA sequence: TGCAGCGTTGAAGAAGGAGGGGGGGCTGGTAGGGAGACCCAGTACTTC.

This clonotype appeared a single time. Just one base apart from a much larger clone, this may be a read error. The V gene is TRBV12-3 or TRBV12-4, the J gene TRBJ2-5, with 8 bases lining up with TRBD1. The CDR3 is made up of 14 amino acids. The CDR3: CACSSGTGRETQYF. CDR3 sequence (DNA): TGTGCCTGCAGTTCTGGGACAGGCCGAGAGACCCAGTACTTC.

CDR3 nucleotides: TGTGCCAGCAGTTATAGGGAGAGCTCCTACGAGCAGTACTTC. This encodes CASSYRESSYEQYF. This chain connects TRBV6-6 to TRBJ2-7, with a possible D match to TRBD2 (5 bases). The CDR3 is made up of 14 amino acids. V was clipped by 3 bases and J by 0 bases, with 9 bases between them. Germline values: CDR1 MNHNY, CDR2 SVGAGI (reference sequence).

Comment on this clonotype: A much larger clone differs from this one at a single base, so this may be a read error. The rearrangement joins TRBV30 to TRBJ2-3; D is ambiguous. The CDR3 is 11 residues long. From germline, CDR1 is GTSNPN and CDR2 SVGIG (reference sequence). With 5 bases removed from V and 2 bases from J, the gap between germline ends came to 5 bases. The CDR3 protein is CAWHDTDTQYF. The CDR3 nucleotides read TGTGCCTGGCATGACACAGATACGCAGTATTTT.

This clonotype was seen at least ten times. The chain combines TRBV28 with TRBJ1-5, with 7 bases identical to TRBD1. This CDR3 is built from 14 residues. Germline CDR1 is MDHEN and CDR2 is SYDVKM. Trimming cost V 6 bases and J 7 bases; bases outside gene matches: 9. The CDR3 region is CASRIQGLGQPQHF. Here the CDR3 DNA reads TGTGCCAGCAGGATACAGGGGTTAGGGCAGCCCCAGCATTTT.

With respect to this clonotype: It may be a read error: a sequence one base away is much more abundant. The chain uses TRBV12-3 or TRBV12-4 and TRBJ2-5; D call uncertain. The length of the CDR3 is 13 residues. CDR3 amino acids: CASSFVLLETQCF. CDR3 nucleotide sequence: TGTGCCAGCAGTTTTGTGCTGTTAGAGACCCAGTGCTTC.

This clonotype was seen many times. The chain uses TRBV29-1 and TRBJ2-2; 14 nucleotides align to TRBD2. CDR3 length: 17 amino acids. Germline V CDR1 and CDR2: SQVTM, ANQGSEA. Trimming at V came to 6 bases and at J to 2 bases, leaving 8 bases not matched to a gene. CDR3 nucleotide sequence: TGCAGCGTAACCGGGACTAGCGGGAGCCAAAACACCGGGGAGCTGTTTTTT. This translates into CSVTGTSGSQNTGELFF.